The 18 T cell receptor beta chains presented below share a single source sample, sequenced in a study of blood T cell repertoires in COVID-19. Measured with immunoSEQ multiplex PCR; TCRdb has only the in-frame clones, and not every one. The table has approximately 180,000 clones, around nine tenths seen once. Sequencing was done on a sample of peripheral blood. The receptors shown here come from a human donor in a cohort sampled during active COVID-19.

The DNA of the CDR3 is TGTGCCAGCAGCCCGGGACAGGGGTACACTGAAGCTTTCTTT. This gives the protein CASSPGQGYTEAFF. The chain recombines TRBV3-1 (or the pseudogene TRBV3-2) with TRBJ1-1; 10 bases fit TRBD1. Per germline, CDR1 LGHDT and CDR2 YNNKEL (reference sequence). The CDR3 sequence is 14 residues long. The J segment lost 3 bases and the V segment lost 4 bases, leaving 2 bases of the junction unmatched.

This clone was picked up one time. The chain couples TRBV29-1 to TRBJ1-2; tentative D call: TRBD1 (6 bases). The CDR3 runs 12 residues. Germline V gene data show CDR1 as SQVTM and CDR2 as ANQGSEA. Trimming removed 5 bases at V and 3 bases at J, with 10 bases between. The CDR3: CSVQTGDYGYTF. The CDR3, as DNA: TGCAGCGTTCAGACAGGAGACTATGGCTACACCTTC.

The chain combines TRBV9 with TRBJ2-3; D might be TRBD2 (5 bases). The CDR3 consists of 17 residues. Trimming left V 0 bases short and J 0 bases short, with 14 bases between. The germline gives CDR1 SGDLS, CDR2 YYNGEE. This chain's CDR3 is CASSVAPGTSSTDTQYF. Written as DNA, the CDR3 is TGTGCCAGCAGCGTAGCTCCGGGAACCTCTAGCACAGATACGCAGTATTTT.

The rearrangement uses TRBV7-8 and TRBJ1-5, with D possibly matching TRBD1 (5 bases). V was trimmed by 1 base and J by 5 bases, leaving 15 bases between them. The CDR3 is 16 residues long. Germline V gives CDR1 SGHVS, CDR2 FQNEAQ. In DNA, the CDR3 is TGTGCCAGCAGCTTAGGTAGGGGCAGCGGGCATCAGCCCCAGCATTTT. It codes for CASSLGRGSGHQPQHF.

The CDR3 DNA reads as TGTGCCAGCAGCTTGGTAGGCAGGGACACCGGGGAGCTGTTTTTT. Protein sequence: CASSLVGRDTGELFF. The chain links TRBV5-4 to TRBJ2-2; D might be TRBD1 (5 bases). The CDR3 sequence is 15 residues long. The germline V gene encodes CDR1 SGHNT and CDR2 YYREEE (reference sequence). V gave up 0 bases and J gave up 3 bases, with 9 bases separating them.

The CDR3: CASSPPGDQPQHF. CDR3 DNA sequence: TGTGCCAGCTCACCACCCGGGGATCAGCCCCAGCATTTT. The chain has TRBV18 and TRBJ1-5; D is ambiguous. Germline CDR1 reads KGHSH; CDR2 reads LQKENI. Trimming shortened V by 0 bases and J by 5 bases, and 5 bases separated the two germline ends. CDR3 length: 13 residues.

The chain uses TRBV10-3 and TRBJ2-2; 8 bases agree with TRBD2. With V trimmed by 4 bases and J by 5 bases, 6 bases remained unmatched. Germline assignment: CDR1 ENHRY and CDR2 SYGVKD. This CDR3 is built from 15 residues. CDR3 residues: CAISGRSGGTGELFF. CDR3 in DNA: TGTGCCATCAGTGGTCGGAGCGGGGGAACCGGGGAGCTGTTTTTT.

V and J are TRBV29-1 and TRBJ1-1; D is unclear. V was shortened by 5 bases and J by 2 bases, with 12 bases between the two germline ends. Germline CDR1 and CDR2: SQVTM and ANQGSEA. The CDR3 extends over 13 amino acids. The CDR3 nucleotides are TGCAGCGTTATTATAGCGGATAACACTGAAGCTTTCTTT. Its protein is CSVIIADNTEAFF.

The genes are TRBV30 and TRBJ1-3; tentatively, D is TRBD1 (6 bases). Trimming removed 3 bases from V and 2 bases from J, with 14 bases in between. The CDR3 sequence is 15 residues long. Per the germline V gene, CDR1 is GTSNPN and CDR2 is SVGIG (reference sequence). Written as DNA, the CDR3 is TGTGCCTGGAGGCTAAACGCAGGGGCTGGAAACACCATATATTTT. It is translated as CAWRLNAGAGNTIYF.

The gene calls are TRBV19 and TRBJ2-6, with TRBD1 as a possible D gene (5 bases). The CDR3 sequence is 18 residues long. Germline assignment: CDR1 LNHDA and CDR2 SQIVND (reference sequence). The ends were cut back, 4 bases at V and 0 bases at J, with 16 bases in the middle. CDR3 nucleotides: TGTGCCAGTAGTAAGGACACACCACCAGTCTCTGGGGCCAACGTCCTGACTTTC. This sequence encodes CASSKDTPPVSGANVLTF.

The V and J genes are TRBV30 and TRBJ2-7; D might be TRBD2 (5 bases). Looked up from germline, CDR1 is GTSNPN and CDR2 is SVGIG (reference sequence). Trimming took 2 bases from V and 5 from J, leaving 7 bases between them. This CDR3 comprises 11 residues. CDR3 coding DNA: TGTGCCTGGAGTCCGGGGAACGAGCAGTACTTC. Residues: CAWSPGNEQYF.

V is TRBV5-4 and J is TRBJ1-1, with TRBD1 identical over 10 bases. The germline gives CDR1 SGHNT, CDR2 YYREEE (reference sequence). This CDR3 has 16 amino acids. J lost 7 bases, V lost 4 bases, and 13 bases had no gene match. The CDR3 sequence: CASSLPTGQGWDEAFF. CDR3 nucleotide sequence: TGTGCCAGCAGCCTCCCCACGGGACAGGGGTGGGATGAAGCTTTCTTT.

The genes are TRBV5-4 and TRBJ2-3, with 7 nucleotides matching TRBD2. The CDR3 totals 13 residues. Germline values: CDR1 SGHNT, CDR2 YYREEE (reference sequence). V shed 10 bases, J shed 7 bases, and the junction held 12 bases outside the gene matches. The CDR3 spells CASRGSGDYTQYF. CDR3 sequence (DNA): TGTGCCTCCCGGGGGAGCGGGGATTATACGCAGTATTTT.

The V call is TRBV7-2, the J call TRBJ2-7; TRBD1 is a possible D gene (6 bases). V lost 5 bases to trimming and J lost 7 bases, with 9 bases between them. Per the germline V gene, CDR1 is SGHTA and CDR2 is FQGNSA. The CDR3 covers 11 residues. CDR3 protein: CASSLDREQYF. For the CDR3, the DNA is TGTGCCAGCAGCCTAGACAGGGAGCAGTACTTC.

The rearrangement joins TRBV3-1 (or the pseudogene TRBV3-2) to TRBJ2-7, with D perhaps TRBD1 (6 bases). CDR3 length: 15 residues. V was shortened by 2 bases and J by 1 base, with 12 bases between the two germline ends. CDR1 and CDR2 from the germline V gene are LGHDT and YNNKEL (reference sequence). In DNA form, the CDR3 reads TGTGCCAGCAGCCAAATGATCAGGGGTTCCTACGAGCAGTACTTC. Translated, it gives CASSQMIRGSYEQYF.

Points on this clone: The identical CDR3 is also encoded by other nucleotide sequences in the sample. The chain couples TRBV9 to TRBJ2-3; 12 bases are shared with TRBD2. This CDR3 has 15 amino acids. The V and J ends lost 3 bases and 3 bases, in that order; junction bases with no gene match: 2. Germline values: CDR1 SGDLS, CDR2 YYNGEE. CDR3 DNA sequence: TGTGCCAGCAGCGCGACTAGCGGGGGAACAGATACGCAGTATTTT. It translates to CASSATSGGTDTQYF. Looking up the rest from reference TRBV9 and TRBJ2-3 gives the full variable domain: DSGVTQTPKHLITATGQRVTLRCSPRSGDLSVYWYQQSLDQGLQFLIQYYNGEERAKGNILERFSAQQFPDLHSELNLSSLELGDSALYFCASSATSGGTDTQYFGPGTRLTVL.

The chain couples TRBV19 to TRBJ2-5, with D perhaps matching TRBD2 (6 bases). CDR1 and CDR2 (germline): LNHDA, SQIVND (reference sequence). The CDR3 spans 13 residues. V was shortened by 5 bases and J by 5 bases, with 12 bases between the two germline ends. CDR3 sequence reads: CASSPPRGETQYF. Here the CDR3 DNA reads TGTGCCAGTAGTCCGCCTCGGGGGGAGACCCAGTACTTC.

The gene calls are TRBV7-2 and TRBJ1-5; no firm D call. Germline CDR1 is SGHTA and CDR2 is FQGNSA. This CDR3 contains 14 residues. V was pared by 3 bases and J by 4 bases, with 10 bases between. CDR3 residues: CASSFNSGNQPQHF. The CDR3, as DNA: TGTGCCAGCAGCTTCAATTCGGGGAATCAGCCCCAGCATTTT.